Below are 13 T cell receptor beta chains sequenced from a single sample in a study of T cell responses to AZD1222 COVID-19 vaccine. Only in-frame clones appear in the TCRdb table, and some are missing; sequencing was by immunoSEQ multiplex PCR. The sample includes approximately 140,000 clones, 80% to 95% of them seen just once. This specimen consisted of peripheral blood, obtained on day 0 of MenACWY control vaccination. These TCRs come from an adult in good health.

This clone was seen a single time. The V and J genes are TRBV9 and TRBJ1-2, with 9 bases fitting TRBD1. Germline V gene lookup returns CDR1 SGDLS and CDR2 YYNGEE. CDR3 length: 16 amino acids. V shed 3 bases, J shed 4 bases, and the junction held 10 bases outside the gene matches. CDR3 protein: CASSASRDRAPYGYTF. In DNA, the CDR3 is TGTGCCAGCAGCGCGTCCCGGGACAGGGCACCCTATGGCTACACCTTC.

The chain uses TRBV11-3 and TRBJ2-1, with 11 nucleotides matching TRBD2. After removal of 5 bases from V and 7 bases from J, the junction contained 10 bases not matched to a gene. Germline V lookup: CDR1 SGHNT, CDR2 YENEEA. The CDR3 consists of 16 residues. The CDR3 spells CASSPKTSGSRNEQFF. The CDR3 DNA sequence: TGTGCCAGCAGCCCCAAAACTAGCGGGAGTAGAAATGAGCAGTTCTTC.

The V and J genes are TRBV5-1 and TRBJ1-1, with D possibly TRBD1 on 5 matching bases. This CDR3 comprises 13 residues. Germline values: CDR1 SGHRS, CDR2 YFSETQ. The V gene lost 3 bases and the J gene lost 5 bases, with 11 bases spanning the gap. CDR3 protein: CASSSGTSTEAFF. CDR3 DNA: TGCGCCAGCAGCTCAGGGACGTCAACTGAAGCTTTCTTT.

The gene calls are TRBV27 and TRBJ2-5; D uncertain. CDR3 length equals 13 residues. The ends were cut back, 5 bases at V and 2 bases at J, with 9 bases in the middle. Germline V gene lookup returns CDR1 MNHEY and CDR2 SMNVEV (reference sequence). This CDR3 reads CASSHQGQETQYF. CDR3 in DNA: TGTGCCAGCAGTCATCAAGGGCAAGAGACCCAGTACTTC.

The chain combines TRBV2 with TRBJ1-2; D is unclear. V gave up 3 bases and J gave up 3 bases, with 5 bases separating them. This CDR3 region has 12 residues. Germline assignment: CDR1 SNHLY and CDR2 FYNNEI. CDR3 sequence (DNA): TGTGCCAGCAGTGACAGAGACTATGGCTACACCTTC. Translation gives CASSDRDYGYTF.

The V gene is TRBV7-8, the J gene TRBJ1-2; no firm D call. Per the germline V gene, CDR1 is SGHVS and CDR2 is FQNEAQ. CDR3 length equals 12 residues. Trimming removed 4 bases from V and 8 bases from J, with 11 bases in between. The CDR3 bases are TGTGCCAGCAGCTCCCGGGAAGGCGGCTACACCTTC. Protein: CASSSREGGYTF. Together with reference TRBV7-8 and TRBJ1-2, the CDR3 gives the full variable domain: GAGVSQSPRYKVAKRGQDVALRCDPISGHVSLFWYQQALGQGPEFLTYFQNEAQLDKSGLPSDRFFAERPEGSVSTLKIQRTQQEDSAVYLCASSSREGGYTFGSGTRLTVV.

The rearrangement joins TRBV9 to TRBJ2-1, with unresolved D. Trimming cost V 0 bases and J 6 bases, with 10 bases left between them. This CDR3 is 14 amino acids long. Germline CDR1 and CDR2: SGDLS and YYNGEE. CDR3 loop: CASSVGWGSNEQFF. Here the CDR3 DNA reads TGTGCCAGCAGCGTAGGATGGGGATCCAATGAGCAGTTCTTC.

The genes are TRBV7-8 and TRBJ1-4; TRBD1 aligns across 7 bases. This CDR3 is 16 amino acids long. J lost 5 bases, V lost 0 bases, and 6 bases had no gene match. The V gene's germline CDR1 is SGHVS and CDR2 FQNEAQ. The CDR3 nucleotides read TGTGCCAGCAGCTTAGCGTCGGCAGGGGGGAATGAAAAACTGTTTTTT. Protein: CASSLASAGGNEKLFF.

J is TRBJ2-1 and V is TRBV9; D remains unclear. This CDR3 spans 14 amino acids. Germline loops: CDR1 SGDLS, CDR2 YYNGEE. V was pared by 0 bases and J by 8 bases, with 12 bases between. The CDR3 DNA reads TGTGCCAGCAGCGTAGGGTTAGAAAACCATGAGCAGTTCTTC. This translates into CASSVGLENHEQFF.

This clone was picked up one time. The rearrangement joins TRBV12-3 or TRBV12-4 to TRBJ2-7; D is perhaps TRBD1 (5 bases). This CDR3 region has 13 residues. V dropped 3 bases and J dropped 3 bases, with 9 bases sitting between them. CDR3 loop: CASSFGDSYEQYF. DNA for the CDR3: TGTGCCAGCAGTTTCGGTGACAGCTACGAGCAGTACTTC.

J is TRBJ1-5 and V is TRBV5-6, with no clear D. The CDR3 sequence is 14 residues long. Trimming removed 4 bases at V and 5 bases at J, with 13 bases between. Germline CDR1 and CDR2: SGHDT and YYEEEE. The CDR3 spells CASSRGEFHQPQHF. In DNA form, the CDR3 reads TGTGCCAGCAGCCGGGGAGAGTTCCATCAGCCCCAGCATTTT.

This clone came up once. J is TRBJ1-1 and V is TRBV6-5, with 7 bases fitting TRBD1. Per the germline V gene, CDR1 is MNHEY and CDR2 is SVGAGI. The V and J ends lost 6 bases and 3 bases, in that order; junction bases with no gene match: 4. There are 13 residues in the CDR3. As DNA, the CDR3 is TGTGCCAGCAGAAGGGGGCCGGACACTGAAGCTTTCTTT. It specifies CASRRGPDTEAFF.

CDR3 loop: CASSSTAGKSGYTF. The CDR3 DNA reads as TGTGCCAGCAGCTCGACAGCAGGGAAGTCTGGCTACACCTTC. The rearrangement joins TRBV5-5 to TRBJ1-2, with a possible D match to TRBD1 (5 bases). The CDR3 runs 14 residues. Germline values: CDR1 SGHKS, CDR2 YYEKEE (reference sequence). Between the trimmed V and J ends, which lost 3 bases and 7 bases, there was a span of 16 bases.